There are many counts of the clone carrying this TCR beta chain. Its antigen is currently unknown. This sample stems from a study of regulatory T cells in long-lasting Graves disease. Germline CDR1 and CDR2: KGHSH and LQKENI. V was trimmed by 3 bases and J by 4 bases, leaving 9 bases between them. This CDR3 has 13 residues. General study results and limits: Persistent cases of Graves' showed reduced TCR diversity relative to newly diagnosed patients. Favoring TRBV28, TRBJ1-2 and TRBJ2-5 was a feature seen in persistent disease.

Time point defined: newly diagnosed GD, antithyroid drugs for less than 3 months. PBMC RNA was the source of the TCR library. Assembly of TCR beta libraries relied on iRepertoire HTBI primers together with Arm-PCR of CDR3 regions. TCRdb fed the multiplex PCR reads into MiXCR, producing one record per CDR3 protein. This repertoire shows more than 400,000 distinct CDR3 sequences, 15% to 20% found once; its top ten account for less than 15%. These data were also reused for a study on T cells in Graves' hyperthyroidism and ophthalmopathy.

The receptor was isolated from a man aged 40-50 years with Graves disease. The material was peripheral blood mononuclear cells (PBMCs), obtained at new diagnosis, from a patient treated with antithyroid drugs. V is TRBV18 and J is TRBJ1-1; maybe TRBD1 (5 bases). The CDR3 loop reads CASSPGTLTEAFF. The CDR3 region has the DNA TGTGCCAGCTCACCCGGGACGCTCACTGAAGCTTTCTTT.